The rows below give T cell receptor beta chains drawn from one sample of a study of CD8 T cells in Susac syndrome. TCRdb processed the immunoSEQ multiplex PCR reads anew with MiXCR; each CDR3 protein has one entry. The repertoire holds approximately 210,000 distinct CDR3 sequences, with roughly 96% as singletons. The sequenced material came from CD4+ T cells from PBMCs. The receptors stem from a human donor with multiple sclerosis. Each CDR3 is given with its conserved first and last residue. The order of the fields is J gene, D gene, clone size, V gene, CDR3 DNA, CDR3 protein. The D gene is left open where the match is weak. Part of the rows lack a size; the others show once, few, many or a class for expanded clones.

TRBJ2-5	TRBD1	.	TRBV7-3	TGTGCCAGCAGGAAGACAGGGGGGGAAGAGACCCAGTACTTC	CASRKTGGEETQYF
TRBJ1-1	.	.	TRBV20-1	TGCAGTGCTCCCCCCGGGGGGTCGAACACTGAAGCTTTCTTT	CSAPPGGSNTEAFF
TRBJ2-3	TRBD2	.	TRBV3-1	TGTGCCAGCAGCCTGCGGAGTAGCGGGGGTGTTACGCAGTATTTT	CASSLRSSGGVTQYF
TRBJ2-7	.	.	TRBV2	TGTGCCAGCAGTGTTGGCGGGTCGGTATCCTACGAGCAGTACTTC	CASSVGGSVSYEQYF
TRBJ2-7	TRBD2	.	TRBV18	TGTGCCAGCTCACCAGGGACTAGCGACTACGAGCAGTACTTC	CASSPGTSDYEQYF
TRBJ2-7	.	.	TRBV12-3/TRBV12-4	TGTGCCAGCACCCTACAGGGACGTCAGACCTACGAGCAGTACTTC	CASTLQGRQTYEQYF
TRBJ2-1	.	.	TRBV12-3/TRBV12-4	TGTGCCAGCAGGGTCCAGGATGAGCAGTTCTTC	CASRVQDEQFF
TRBJ1-1	.	.	TRBV29-1	TGCAGCGTGGGAAGGGGTTCTGAAGCTTTCTTT	CSVGRGSEAFF
TRBJ2-5	TRBD1	.	TRBV15	TGTGCCACCAGCAGAGGCCCTAGCTCAGGGGGCAGAGAGACCCAGTACTTC	CATSRGPSSGGRETQYF
TRBJ2-1	TRBD2	.	TRBV14	TGTGCCAGCAGCGGGACTAGCCAGTTTATTGAGCAGTTCTTC	CASSGTSQFIEQFF
TRBJ2-1	TRBD1	.	TRBV27	TGTGCCAGCAGACCGGACAGGGGGAATGAGCAGTTCTTC	CASRPDRGNEQFF
TRBJ2-3	.	.	TRBV29-1	TGCAGCGTTGGATCTCCAGATACGCAGTATTTT	CSVGSPDTQYF
TRBJ1-2	.	.	TRBV9	TGTGCCAGCAGCGGGGGGCAGGCCGCTAGTGACTATGGCTACACCTTC	CASSGGQAASDYGYTF
TRBJ2-7	TRBD2	.	TRBV3-1	TGTGCCAGCAGCCAGGATCGACTAGCTTCCTACGAGCAGTACTTC	CASSQDRLASYEQYF
TRBJ2-5	.	once	TRBV7-9	TGTGCCAGCAGCTGGCAGGGTGGGAAAGAGACCCAGTACTTC	CASSWQGGKETQYF
TRBJ1-1	.	.	TRBV25-1	TGTGCCAGCAGTGTGACAATGAACACTGAAGCTTTCTTT	CASSVTMNTEAFF
TRBJ1-1	TRBD1	.	TRBV9	TGTGCCAGCAGCGTAGGGACAGGGAACACTGAAGCTTTCTTT	CASSVGTGNTEAFF
TRBJ2-7	.	.	TRBV29-1	TGCAGCGTTTTGGGTGGCGACGACTACGAGCAGTACTTC	CSVLGGDDYEQYF
TRBJ2-1	TRBD1	.	TRBV24-1	TGTGCCACCAGTGCAGGGACAGGGGGTGGGAATGAGCAGTTCTTC	CATSAGTGGGNEQFF
TRBJ2-7	.	.	TRBV29-1	TGCAGCGTTGTAGCTACATCCTACGAGCAGTACTTC	CSVVATSYEQYF
TRBJ2-7	.	.	TRBV25-1	TGTGCCAGCAGGGCCGCAGGGGCCACGGGGTACGAGCAGTACTTC	CASRAAGATGYEQYF
TRBJ2-2	TRBD1	.	TRBV29-1	TGCAGCACCGAACAGGGGACCGGGGAGCTGTTTTTT	CSTEQGTGELFF
TRBJ2-1	TRBD2	.	TRBV29-1	TGCAGCGTTGTACGGGGACTAGCGGGAGGTGAGCAGTTCTTC	CSVVRGLAGGEQFF
TRBJ2-7	.	few	TRBV27	TGTGCCAGCGGGGGGCAGGGGGCCTACGAGCAGTACTTC	CASGGQGAYEQYF
TRBJ1-4	.	.	TRBV30	TGTGCCGCTACCGCGCGGGATGAAAAACTGTTTTTT	CAATARDEKLFF
TRBJ2-1	.	.	TRBV9	TGTGCCAGCAGCGTCGACTTGAACAATGAGCAGTTCTTC	CASSVDLNNEQFF
TRBJ2-1	TRBD1	.	TRBV14	TGTGCCAGCAGCCAACGCCGGGACAGGGGAGACAATGAGCAGTTCTTC	CASSQRRDRGDNEQFF
TRBJ1-2	.	.	TRBV19	TGTGCCAGTAGCCCCGCTCCAGGGAGGAACTATGGCTACACCTTC	CASSPAPGRNYGYTF
TRBJ1-1	.	.	TRBV7-2	TGTGCCAGCAGCTTATCCGGGGTACTGAACACTGAAGCTTTCTTT	CASSLSGVLNTEAFF
TRBJ2-5	.	once	TRBV15	TGTGCCACCAGCAGAGCAGTAGAAGAGACCCAGTACTTC	CATSRAVEETQYF
TRBJ2-3	.	.	TRBV12-3/TRBV12-4	TGTGCCAGCACCCCGCAACAGGGGACTAGCACAGATACGCAGTATTTT	CASTPQQGTSTDTQYF
TRBJ2-1	TRBD1	.	TRBV10-3	TGTGCCATCAGGACGACAGGGAGCTCCTACAATGAGCAGTTCTTC	CAIRTTGSSYNEQFF
TRBJ2-1	TRBD2	.	TRBV12-3/TRBV12-4	TGTGCCAGCAGTTTGGCGGGAGGGCCTCATGAGCAGTTCTTC	CASSLAGGPHEQFF
TRBJ2-2	.	.	TRBV9	TGTGCCAGCAGCGTAGTGGGAGACACCGGGGAGCTGTTTTTT	CASSVVGDTGELFF
TRBJ1-5	.	.	TRBV12-3/TRBV12-4	TGTGCCAGCAGTTTAGGGGCGGGGGCGGCTCAGCCCCAGCATTTT	CASSLGAGAAQPQHF
TRBJ1-2	.	.	TRBV9	TGTGCCAGCAGCGTAACGAAGGGTGGCTACACCTTC	CASSVTKGGYTF
TRBJ2-7	.	once	TRBV27	TGTGCCAGCAGTTTATCGAGACAGGCCACCTACGAGCAGTACTTC	CASSLSRQATYEQYF
TRBJ2-1	TRBD2	.	TRBV5-1	TGCGCCAGCAGCTTATTGGTAGCGGGAGGTGATGAGCAGTTCTTC	CASSLLVAGGDEQFF
TRBJ2-2	.	.	TRBV6-1	TGTGCCAGCAGTCCCCAATGGACAACCAACACCGGGGAGCTGTTTTTT	CASSPQWTTNTGELFF
TRBJ1-2	.	.	TRBV20-1	TGCAGTGCTAGAGTGGACAGAAACTATGGCTACACCTTC	CSARVDRNYGYTF
TRBJ2-7	TRBD1	.	TRBV6-6	TGTGCCAGCAGTCGACAGGGGCATGGAGGCGAGCAGTACTTC	CASSRQGHGGEQYF
TRBJ1-1	.	.	TRBV6-6	TGTGCCAGCAGTCCAGACTTTTTGAACACTGAAGCTTTCTTT	CASSPDFLNTEAFF
TRBJ2-5	.	.	TRBV27	TGTGCCACCCGGAGAACGGGCCAGCAAGAGACCCAGTACTTC	CATRRTGQQETQYF
TRBJ2-7	.	.	TRBV9	TGTGCCAGCAGCGTAGGTCTCGGGAGTAGGGTCTGGGGTGAGCAGTACTTC	CASSVGLGSRVWGEQYF
TRBJ2-5	.	.	TRBV24-1	TGTGCCACCAGTGAACCGGGTGTCGAGACCCAGTACTTC	CATSEPGVETQYF
TRBJ1-2	.	.	TRBV20-1	TGCAGTGCTAGAGATGGGGCTCGGGGGTATGGCTACACCTTC	CSARDGARGYGYTF
TRBJ1-5	.	.	TRBV30	TGTGCCTGGAGTGTGCCCTACTGGGGCAATCAGCCCCAGCATTTT	CAWSVPYWGNQPQHF
TRBJ2-5	TRBD2	.	TRBV7-2	TGTGCCAGCAGCTTAGTGTGGGGGGGCCAAGAGACCCAGTACTTC	CASSLVWGGQETQYF